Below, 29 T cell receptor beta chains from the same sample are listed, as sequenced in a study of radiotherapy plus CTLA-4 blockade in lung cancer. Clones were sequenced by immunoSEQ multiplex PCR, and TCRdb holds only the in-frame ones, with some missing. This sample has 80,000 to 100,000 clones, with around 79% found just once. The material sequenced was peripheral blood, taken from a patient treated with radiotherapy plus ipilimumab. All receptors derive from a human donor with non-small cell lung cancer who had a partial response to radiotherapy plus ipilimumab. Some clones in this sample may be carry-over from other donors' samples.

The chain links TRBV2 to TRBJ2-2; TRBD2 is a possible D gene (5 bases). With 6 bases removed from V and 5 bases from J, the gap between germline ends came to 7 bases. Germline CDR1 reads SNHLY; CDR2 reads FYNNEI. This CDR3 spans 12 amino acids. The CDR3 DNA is TGTGCCAGCAGGACTAATACCGGGGAGCTGTTTTTT. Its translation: CASRTNTGELFF.

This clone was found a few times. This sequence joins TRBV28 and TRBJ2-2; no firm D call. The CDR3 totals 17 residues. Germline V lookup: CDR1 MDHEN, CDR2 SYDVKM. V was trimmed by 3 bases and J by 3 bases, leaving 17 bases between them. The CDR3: CASSLRTDGRDTGELFF. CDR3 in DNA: TGTGCCAGCAGTTTGCGTACGGATGGGCGCGACACCGGGGAGCTGTTTTTT.

CDR3 DNA sequence: TGTGCCAGTCAGGTGAACAATCAGCCCCAGCATTTT. It encodes CASQVNNQPQHF. V and J are TRBV28 and TRBJ1-5; no reliable D call. This CDR3 spans 12 amino acids. Germline CDR1 reads MDHEN; CDR2 reads SYDVKM. V lost 9 bases and J lost 3, with 9 bases in between.

In DNA, the CDR3 is TGTGCCAGCAGAGGACAGGGGCTTTTTGGCTACACCTTC. As protein: CASRGQGLFGYTF. The chain employs TRBV2 and TRBJ1-2, with 9 bases aligning to TRBD1. Germline lookup yields CDR1 SNHLY and CDR2 FYNNEI. Trimming took 6 bases from V and 7 from J; bases not matched to a gene: 6. The CDR3 runs 13 residues. Full variable domain (outside the CDR3, taken from reference TRBV2 and TRBJ1-2): EPEVTQTPSHQVTQMGQEVILRCVPISNHLYFYWYRQILGQKVEFLVSFYNNEISEKSEIFDDQFSVERPDGSNFTLKIRSTKLEDSAMYFCASRGQGLFGYTFGSGTRLTVV.

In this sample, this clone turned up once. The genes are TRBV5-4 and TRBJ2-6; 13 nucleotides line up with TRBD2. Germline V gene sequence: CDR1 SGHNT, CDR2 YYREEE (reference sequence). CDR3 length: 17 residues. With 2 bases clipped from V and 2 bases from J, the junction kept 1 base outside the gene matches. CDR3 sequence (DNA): TGTGCCAGCAGCTTCGGACTAGCGGGGGCTGGGGCCAACGTCCTGACTTTC. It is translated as CASSFGLAGAGANVLTF. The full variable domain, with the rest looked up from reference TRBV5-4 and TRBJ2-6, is ETGVTQSPTHLIKTRGQQVTLRCSSQSGHNTVSWYQQALGQGPQFIFQYYREEENGRGNFPPRFSGLQFPNYSSELNVNALELDDSALYLCASSFGLAGAGANVLTFGAGSRLTVL.

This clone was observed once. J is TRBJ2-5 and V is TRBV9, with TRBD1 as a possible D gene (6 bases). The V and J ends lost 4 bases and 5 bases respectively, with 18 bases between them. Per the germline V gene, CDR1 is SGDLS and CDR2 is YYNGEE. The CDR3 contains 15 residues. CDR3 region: CASSPGEGVLETQYF. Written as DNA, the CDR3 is TGTGCCAGCAGCCCAGGAGAGGGGGTTTTGGAGACCCAGTACTTC.

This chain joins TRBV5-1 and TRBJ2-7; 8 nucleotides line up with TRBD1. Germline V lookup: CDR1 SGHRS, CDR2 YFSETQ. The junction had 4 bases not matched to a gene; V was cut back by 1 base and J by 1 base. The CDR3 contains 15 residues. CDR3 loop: CASSLSGGNSYEQYF. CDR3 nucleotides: TGCGCCAGCAGCTTGTCAGGGGGCAATTCCTACGAGCAGTACTTC. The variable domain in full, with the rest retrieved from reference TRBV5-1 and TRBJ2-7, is KAGVTQTPRYLIKTRGQQVTLSCSPISGHRSVSWYQQTPGQGLQFLFEYFSETQRNKGNFPGRFSGRQFSNSRSEMNVSTLELGDSALYLCASSLSGGNSYEQYFGPGTRLTVT.

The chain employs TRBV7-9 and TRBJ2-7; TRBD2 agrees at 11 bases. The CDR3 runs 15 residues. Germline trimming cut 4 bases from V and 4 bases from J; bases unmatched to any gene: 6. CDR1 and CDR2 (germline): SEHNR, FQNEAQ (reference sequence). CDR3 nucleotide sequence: TGTGCCAGCAGCTCGACTAGCGGGATTAAATACGAGCAGTACTTC. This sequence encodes CASSSTSGIKYEQYF.

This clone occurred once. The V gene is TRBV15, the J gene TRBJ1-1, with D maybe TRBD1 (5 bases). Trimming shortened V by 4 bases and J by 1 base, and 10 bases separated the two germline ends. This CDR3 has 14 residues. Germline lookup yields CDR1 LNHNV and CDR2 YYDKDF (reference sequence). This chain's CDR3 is CATSTGHANTEAFF. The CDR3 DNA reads TGTGCCACCAGCACAGGACACGCGAACACTGAAGCTTTCTTT.

CDR3 nucleotide sequence: TGCGCCAGCAGTGCGGGACTAGCGAACAATGAGCAGTTCTTC. Translating gives CASSAGLANNEQFF. The chain carries TRBV10-1 and TRBJ2-1; 10 nucleotides align to TRBD2. CDR3 size: 14 residues. Germline values: CDR1 WNHNN, CDR2 SYGVQD (reference sequence). V lost 4 bases and J lost 5; bases outside the gene matches: 2.

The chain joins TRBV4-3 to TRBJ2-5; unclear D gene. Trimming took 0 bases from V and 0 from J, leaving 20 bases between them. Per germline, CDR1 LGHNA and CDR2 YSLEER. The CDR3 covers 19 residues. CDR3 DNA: TGCGCCAGCAGCCAAGACTCCTCCTACGCACGCGGATACCAAGAGACCCAGTACTTC. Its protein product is CASSQDSSYARGYQETQYF.

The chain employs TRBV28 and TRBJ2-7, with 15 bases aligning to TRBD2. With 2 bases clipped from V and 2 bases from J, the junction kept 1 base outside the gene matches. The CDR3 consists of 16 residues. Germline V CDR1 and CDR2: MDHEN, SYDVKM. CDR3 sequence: CASSLGTSGRPYEQYF. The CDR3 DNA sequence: TGTGCCAGCAGTTTAGGGACTAGCGGGAGGCCCTACGAGCAGTACTTC.

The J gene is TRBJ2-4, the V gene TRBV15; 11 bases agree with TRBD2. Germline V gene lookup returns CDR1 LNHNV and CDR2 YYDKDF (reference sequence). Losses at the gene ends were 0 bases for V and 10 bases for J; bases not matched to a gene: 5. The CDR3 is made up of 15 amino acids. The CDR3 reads CATSRDVAGGRIQYF. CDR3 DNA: TGTGCCACCAGCAGAGACGTAGCGGGAGGGCGGATTCAGTACTTC.

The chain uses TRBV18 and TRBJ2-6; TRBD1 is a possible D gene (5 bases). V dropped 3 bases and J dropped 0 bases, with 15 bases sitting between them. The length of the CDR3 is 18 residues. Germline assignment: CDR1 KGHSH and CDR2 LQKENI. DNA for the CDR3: TGTGCCAGCTCACCGGGTCCAGGGTTAAGCTCTGGGGCCAACGTCCTGACTTTC. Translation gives CASSPGPGLSSGANVLTF.

DNA of the CDR3: TGTGCCTGGAGTACTCAAGAATATCAGCCCCAGCATTTT. It codes for CAWSTQEYQPQHF. V usage is TRBV30 and J usage is TRBJ1-5, with D unclear. The germline V and J ends were trimmed by 2 bases and 5 bases, with 10 bases remaining between them. The CDR3 has 13 residues. Germline loops: CDR1 GTSNPN, CDR2 SVGIG (reference sequence).

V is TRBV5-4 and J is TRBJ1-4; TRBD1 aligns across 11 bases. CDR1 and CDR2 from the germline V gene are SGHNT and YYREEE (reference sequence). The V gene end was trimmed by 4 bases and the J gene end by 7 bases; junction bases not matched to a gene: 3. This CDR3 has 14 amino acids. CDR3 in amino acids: CASSPDRGREKLFF. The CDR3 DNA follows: TGTGCCAGCAGCCCGGACAGGGGGCGTGAAAAACTGTTTTTT.

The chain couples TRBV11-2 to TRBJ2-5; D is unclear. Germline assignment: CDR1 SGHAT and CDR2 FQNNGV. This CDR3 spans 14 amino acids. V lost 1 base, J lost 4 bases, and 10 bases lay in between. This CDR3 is CASSLVVQPETQYF. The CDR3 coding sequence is TGTGCCAGCAGCTTAGTAGTACAGCCAGAGACCCAGTACTTC.

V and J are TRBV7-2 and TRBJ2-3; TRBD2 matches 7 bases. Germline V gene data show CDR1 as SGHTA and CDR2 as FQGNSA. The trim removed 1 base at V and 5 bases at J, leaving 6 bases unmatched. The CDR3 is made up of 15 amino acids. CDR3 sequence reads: CASSLGGSELDTQYF. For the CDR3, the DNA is TGTGCCAGCAGCTTAGGCGGGAGTGAGCTAGATACGCAGTATTTT. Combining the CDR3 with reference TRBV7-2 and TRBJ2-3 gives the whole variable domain GAGVSQSPSNKVTEKGKDVELRCDPISGHTALYWYRQSLGQGLEFLIYFQGNSAPDKSGLPSDRFSAERTGGSVSTLTIQRTQQEDSAVYLCASSLGGSELDTQYFGPGTRLTVL.

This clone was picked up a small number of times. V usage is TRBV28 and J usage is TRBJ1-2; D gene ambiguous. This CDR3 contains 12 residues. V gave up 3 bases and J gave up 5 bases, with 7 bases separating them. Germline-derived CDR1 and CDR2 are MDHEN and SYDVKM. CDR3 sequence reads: CASSFEGYGYTF. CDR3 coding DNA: TGTGCCAGCAGTTTTGAGGGTTATGGCTACACCTTC.

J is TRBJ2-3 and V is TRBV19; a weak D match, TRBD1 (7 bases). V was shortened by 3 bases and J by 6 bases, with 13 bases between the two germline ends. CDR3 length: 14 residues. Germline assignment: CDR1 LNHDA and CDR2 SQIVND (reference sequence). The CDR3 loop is CASSIPRGADTQYF. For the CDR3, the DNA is TGTGCCAGTAGTATCCCCAGGGGGGCCGATACGCAGTATTTT.

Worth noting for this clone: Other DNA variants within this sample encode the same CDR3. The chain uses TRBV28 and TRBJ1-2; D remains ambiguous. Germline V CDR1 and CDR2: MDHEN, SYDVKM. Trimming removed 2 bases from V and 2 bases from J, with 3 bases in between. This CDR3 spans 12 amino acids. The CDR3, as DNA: TGTGCCAGCAGTTTACTAAACTATGGCTACACCTTC. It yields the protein CASSLLNYGYTF.

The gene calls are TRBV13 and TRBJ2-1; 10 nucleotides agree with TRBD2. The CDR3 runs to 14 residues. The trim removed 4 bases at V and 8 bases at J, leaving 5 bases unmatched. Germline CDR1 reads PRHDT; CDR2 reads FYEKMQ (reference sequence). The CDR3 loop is CASSSSGRNDEQFF. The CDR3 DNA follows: TGTGCCAGCAGCTCTAGCGGGAGAAACGATGAGCAGTTCTTC. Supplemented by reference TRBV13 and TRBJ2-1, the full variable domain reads AAGVIQSPRHLIKEKRETATLKCYPIPRHDTVYWYQQGPGQDPQFLISFYEKMQSDKGSIPDRFSAQQFSDYHSELNMSSLELGDSALYFCASSSSGRNDEQFFGPGTRLTVL.

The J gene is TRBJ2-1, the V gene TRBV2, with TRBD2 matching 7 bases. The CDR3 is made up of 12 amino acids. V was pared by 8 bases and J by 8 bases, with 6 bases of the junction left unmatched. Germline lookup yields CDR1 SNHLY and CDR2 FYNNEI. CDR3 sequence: CASGRGGYEQFF. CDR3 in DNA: TGTGCCAGCGGGAGGGGCGGGTATGAGCAGTTCTTC.

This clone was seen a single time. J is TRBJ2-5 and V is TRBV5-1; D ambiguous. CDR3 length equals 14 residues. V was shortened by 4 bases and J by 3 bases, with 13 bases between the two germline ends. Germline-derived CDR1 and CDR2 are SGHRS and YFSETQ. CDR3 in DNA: TGCGCCAGCAGCATACTCTCGATCGAAGAGACCCAGTACTTC. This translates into CASSILSIEETQYF.

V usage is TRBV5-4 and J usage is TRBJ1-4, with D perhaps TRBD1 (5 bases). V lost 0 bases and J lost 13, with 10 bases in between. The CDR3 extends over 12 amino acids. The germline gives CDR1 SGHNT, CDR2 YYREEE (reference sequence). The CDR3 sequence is CASSLDQGTLFF. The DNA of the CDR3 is TGTGCCAGCAGCTTGGATCAGGGCACACTGTTTTTT.

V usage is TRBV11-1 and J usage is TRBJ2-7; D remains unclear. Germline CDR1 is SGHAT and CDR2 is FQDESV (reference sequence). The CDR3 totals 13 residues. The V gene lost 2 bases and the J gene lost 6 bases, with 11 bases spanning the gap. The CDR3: CASSLSTVGEQYF. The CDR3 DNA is TGTGCCAGCAGCTTATCTACAGTGGGCGAGCAGTACTTC.

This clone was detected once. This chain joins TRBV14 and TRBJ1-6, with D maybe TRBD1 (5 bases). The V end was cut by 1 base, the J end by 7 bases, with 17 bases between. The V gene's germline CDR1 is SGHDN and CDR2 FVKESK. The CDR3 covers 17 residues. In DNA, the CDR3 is TGTGCCAGCAGCCAAGCACAGGCAAAGAACCCAAATTCACCCCTCCACTTT. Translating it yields CASSQAQAKNPNSPLHF.

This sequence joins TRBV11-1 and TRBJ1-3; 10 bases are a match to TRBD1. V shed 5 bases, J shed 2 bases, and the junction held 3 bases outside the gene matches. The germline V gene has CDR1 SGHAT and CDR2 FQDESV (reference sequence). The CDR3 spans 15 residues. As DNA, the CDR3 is TGTGCCAGCAGCCCGGACAGGGGGACTGGAAACACCATATATTTT. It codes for CASSPDRGTGNTIYF.

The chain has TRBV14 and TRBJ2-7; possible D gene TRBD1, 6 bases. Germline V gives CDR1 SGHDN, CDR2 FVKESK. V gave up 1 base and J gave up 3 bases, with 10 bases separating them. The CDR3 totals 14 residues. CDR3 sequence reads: CASSQGTDNYEQYF. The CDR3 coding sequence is TGTGCCAGCAGCCAAGGGACAGATAACTACGAGCAGTACTTC.